The rows below give T cell receptor beta chains drawn from one sample of a study of T-cell reconstitution after alpha-beta-depleted transplantation in children. MiXCR, run by TCRdb on the PCR reads, gives a single entry per CDR3 protein. The sample has hundreds of thousands of distinct CDR3 sequences, about 15% seen once. The specimen was PBMCs from the stem cell graft donor, collected from the stem cell graft. All receptors derive from a human donor who donated a stem cell graft to a child with acute myeloid leukemia. Each CDR3 is given with its conserved first and last residue. D genes are given only for firm matches. Some rows mark clone size as missing; the rest say once, few, many or name a class of expanded clone.

NA,TRBV20-1,many,CSASNGNMNTEAFF
NA,TRBV7-2,many,CASSLGTVQETQYF
TRBD1,TRBV15,many,CATSSARDRNEQYF
TRBD1,TRBV7-3,many,CASSSRDSPETQYF
NA,TRBV7-2,NA,CASSHLTGNTEAFF
NA,TRBV12-3/TRBV12-4,few,CASSLTRNSNQPQHF
NA,TRBV27,NA,CASSPLTGTQYF
NA,TRBV4-3,many,CASSQDLRGSYEQYF
NA,TRBV20-1,few,CSARHRAWETQYF
NA,TRBV7-2,NA,CASSLATPDTGELFF
NA,TRBV20-1,many,CSARSGGLNSYEQYF
NA,TRBV20-1,many,CSARAIGGYQPQHF
NA,TRBV20-1,many,CSARPGAPQETQYF
NA,TRBV20-1,NA,CSAPNPGLSQETQYF
TRBD1,TRBV12-3/TRBV12-4,few,CASSPSDRGLNTEAFF
NA,TRBV6-5,NA,CASSYSSRAAAYEQYF
NA,TRBV5-1,many,CASSPTNPGANVLTF
NA,TRBV20-1,many,CSARDGTLLGDTQYF